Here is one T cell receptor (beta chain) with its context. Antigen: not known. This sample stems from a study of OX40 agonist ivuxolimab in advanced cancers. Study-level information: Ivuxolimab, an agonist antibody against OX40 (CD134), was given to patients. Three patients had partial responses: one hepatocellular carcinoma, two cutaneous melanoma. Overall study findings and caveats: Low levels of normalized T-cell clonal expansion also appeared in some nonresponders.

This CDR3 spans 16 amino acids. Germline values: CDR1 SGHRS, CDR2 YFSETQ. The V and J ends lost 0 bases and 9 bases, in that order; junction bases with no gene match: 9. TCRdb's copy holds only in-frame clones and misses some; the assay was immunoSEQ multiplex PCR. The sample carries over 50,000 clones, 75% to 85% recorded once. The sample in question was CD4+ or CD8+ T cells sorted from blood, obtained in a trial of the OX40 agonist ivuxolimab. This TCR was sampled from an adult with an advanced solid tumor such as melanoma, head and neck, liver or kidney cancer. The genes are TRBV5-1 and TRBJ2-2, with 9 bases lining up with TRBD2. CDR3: CASSLAWSGGTRELFF. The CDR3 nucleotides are TGCGCCAGCAGCTTGGCTTGGAGCGGGGGGACCCGGGAGCTGTTTTTT. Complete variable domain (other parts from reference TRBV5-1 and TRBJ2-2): KAGVTQTPRYLIKTRGQQVTLSCSPISGHRSVSWYQQTPGQGLQFLFEYFSETQRNKGNFPGRFSGRQFSNSRSEMNVSTLELGDSALYLCASSLAWSGGTRELFFGEGSRLTVL.